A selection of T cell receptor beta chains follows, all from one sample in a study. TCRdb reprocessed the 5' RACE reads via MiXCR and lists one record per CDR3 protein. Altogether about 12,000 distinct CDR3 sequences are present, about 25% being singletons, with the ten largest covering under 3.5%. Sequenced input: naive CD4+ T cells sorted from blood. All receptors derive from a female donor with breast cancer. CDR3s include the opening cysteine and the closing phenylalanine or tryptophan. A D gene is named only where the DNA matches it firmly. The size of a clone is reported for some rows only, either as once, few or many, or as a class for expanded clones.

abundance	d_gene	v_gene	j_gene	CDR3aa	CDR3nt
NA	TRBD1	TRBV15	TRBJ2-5	CATSRDLPGQGLRETQYF	TGTGCCACCAGCAGAGATCTGCCGGGACAGGGGCTGAGGGAGACCCAGTACTTC
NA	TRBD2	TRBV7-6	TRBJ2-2	CASRRLAGPTGELFF	TGTGCCAGCAGAAGACTAGCGGGACCCACCGGGGAGCTGTTTTTT
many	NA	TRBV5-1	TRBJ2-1	CASSFGAASDNEQFF	TGCGCCAGCAGCTTCGGTGCTGCCAGCGACAATGAGCAGTTCTTC
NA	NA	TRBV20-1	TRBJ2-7	CSASSSRALGPYEQYF	TGCAGTGCTAGTAGCAGCCGGGCCCTGGGCCCCTACGAGCAGTACTTC
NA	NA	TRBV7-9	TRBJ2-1	CASSVHEPSGQFF	TGTGCCAGCAGCGTACATGAGCCCTCCGGGCAGTTCTTC
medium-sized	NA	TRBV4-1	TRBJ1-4	CASSPRAGVNEKLFF	TGCGCCAGCAGCCCCCGGGCAGGGGTTAATGAAAAACTGTTTTTT
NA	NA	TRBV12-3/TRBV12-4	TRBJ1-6	CASSSFSGVNSPLHF	TGTGCCAGCAGTTCGTTTTCAGGGGTAAATTCACCCCTCCACTTT
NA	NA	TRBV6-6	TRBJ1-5	CASRYGEGGTQHF	TGTGCCAGCCGTTACGGGGAAGGGGGGACCCAGCATTTT
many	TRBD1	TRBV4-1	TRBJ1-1	CASSRWGQGNTEAFF	TGCGCCAGCAGCCGTTGGGGACAGGGGAACACTGAAGCTTTCTTT
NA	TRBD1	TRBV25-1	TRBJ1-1	CASSKGQTLNTVAFF	TGTGCCAGCAGTAAGGGACAGACCTTGAACACTGTAGCTTTCTTT
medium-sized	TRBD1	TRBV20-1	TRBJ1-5	CSATQGGSNQPQHF	TGCAGTGCTACCCAGGGGGGAAGCAATCAGCCCCAGCATTTT
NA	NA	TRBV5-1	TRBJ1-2	CASSFTDIPSGGYTF	TGCGCCAGCAGCTTCACGGACATCCCTTCCGGTGGCTACACCTTC
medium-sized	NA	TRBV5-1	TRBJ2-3	CASSLEVSTDTQYF	TGCGCCAGCAGCTTGGAGGTTAGCACAGATACGCAGTATTTT
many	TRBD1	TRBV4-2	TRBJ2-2	CASSQDRQGAGELFF	TGTGCCAGCAGCCAAGATCGACAGGGGGCCGGGGAGCTGTTTTTT
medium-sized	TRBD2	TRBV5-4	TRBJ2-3	CASSLGSGSTDTQYF	TGTGCCAGCAGCTTGGGTAGCGGGAGCACAGATACGCAGTATTTT
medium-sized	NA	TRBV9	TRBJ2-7	CASSVGIGLSYEQYF	TGTGCCAGCAGCGTAGGGATCGGGCTCTCCTACGAGCAGTACTTC
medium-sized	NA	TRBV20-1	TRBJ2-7	CSARRAEGDEQYF	TGCAGTGCTAGAAGGGCGGAGGGGGACGAGCAGTACTTC
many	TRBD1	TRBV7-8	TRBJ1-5	CASSLGAGTGTNQPQHF	TGTGCCAGCAGCTTAGGGGCCGGGACAGGGACCAATCAGCCCCAGCATTTT
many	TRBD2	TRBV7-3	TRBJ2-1	CASSLRASGRSEQFF	TGTGCCAGCAGCTTAAGGGCTAGCGGGAGAAGTGAGCAGTTCTTC
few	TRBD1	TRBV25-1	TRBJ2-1	CASSEDRASFDEQFF	TGTGCCAGCAGTGAGGACAGGGCGAGTTTCGATGAGCAGTTCTTC
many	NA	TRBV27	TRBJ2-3	CASSLWWGRGGTDTQYF	TGTGCCAGCAGTTTATGGTGGGGCAGGGGGGGGACAGATACGCAGTATTTT
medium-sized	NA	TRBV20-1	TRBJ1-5	CSARDQAYQPQHF	TGCAGTGCTAGAGATCAGGCTTATCAGCCCCAGCATTTT
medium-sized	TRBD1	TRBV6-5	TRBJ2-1	CASSLRDRASNEQFF	TGTGCCAGCAGTCTCCGGGACAGGGCTTCTAATGAGCAGTTCTTC
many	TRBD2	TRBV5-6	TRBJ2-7	CASSSDDWTSGRVGYEQYF	TGTGCCAGCAGCTCGGACGATTGGACTAGCGGGAGGGTGGGCTACGAGCAGTACTTC
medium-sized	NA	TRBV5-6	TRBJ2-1	CASRTGLLSYNEQFF	TGTGCCAGCAGAACAGGGCTCCTTTCCTACAATGAGCAGTTCTTC
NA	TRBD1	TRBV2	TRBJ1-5	CASSNRQGTFYGNQPQHF	TGTGCCAGCAGCAACAGACAGGGGACTTTTTATGGCAATCAGCCCCAGCATTTT
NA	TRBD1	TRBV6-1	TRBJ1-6	CASSNRPGQGPNSPLHF	TGTGCCAGCAGCAACAGGCCGGGACAGGGGCCTAATTCACCCCTCCACTTT
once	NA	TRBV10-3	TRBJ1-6	CAISGTDNSPLHF	TGTGCCATCAGTGGGACTGATAATTCACCCCTCCACTTT
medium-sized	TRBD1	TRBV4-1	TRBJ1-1	CASRQQGTNTEAFF	TGCGCCAGCCGTCAACAGGGGACGAACACTGAAGCTTTCTTT
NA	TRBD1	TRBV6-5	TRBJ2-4	CASSPRLKGAVNVQYF	TGTGCCAGTAGTCCCCGGCTGAAGGGGGCCGTGAACGTTCAGTACTTC